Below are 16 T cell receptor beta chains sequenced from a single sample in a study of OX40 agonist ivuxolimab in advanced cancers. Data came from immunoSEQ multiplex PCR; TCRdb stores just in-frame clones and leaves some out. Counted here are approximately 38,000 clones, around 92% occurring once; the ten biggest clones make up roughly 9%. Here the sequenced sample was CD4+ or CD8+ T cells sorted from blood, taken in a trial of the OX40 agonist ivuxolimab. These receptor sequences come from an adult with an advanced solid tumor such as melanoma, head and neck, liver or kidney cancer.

This CDR3 is CASSGTSGRLNEQFF. CDR3 coding DNA: TGTGCCAGCAGCGGGACTAGCGGGCGATTGAATGAGCAGTTCTTC. The chain employs TRBV9 and TRBJ2-1; 11 positions match TRBD2. Germline CDR1 and CDR2: SGDLS and YYNGEE. The CDR3 loop spans 15 amino acids. With 3 bases clipped from V and 7 bases from J, the junction kept 6 bases outside the gene matches.

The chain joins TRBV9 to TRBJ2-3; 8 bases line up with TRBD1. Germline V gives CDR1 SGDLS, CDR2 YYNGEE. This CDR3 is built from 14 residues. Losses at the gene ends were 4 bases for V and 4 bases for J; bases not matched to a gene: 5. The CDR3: CASSRGQGPDTQYF. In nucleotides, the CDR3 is TGTGCCAGCAGCCGCGGACAGGGTCCAGATACGCAGTATTTT.

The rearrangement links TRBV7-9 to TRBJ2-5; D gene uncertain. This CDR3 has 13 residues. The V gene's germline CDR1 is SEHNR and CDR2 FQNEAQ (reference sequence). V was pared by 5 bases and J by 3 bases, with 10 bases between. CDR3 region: CASSITEEETQYF. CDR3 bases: TGTGCCAGCAGCATAACAGAGGAAGAGACCCAGTACTTC.

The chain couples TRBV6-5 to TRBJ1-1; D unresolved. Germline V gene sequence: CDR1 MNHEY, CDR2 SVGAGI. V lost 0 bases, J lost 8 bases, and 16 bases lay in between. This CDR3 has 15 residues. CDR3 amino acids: CASSYSTLSGEEAFF. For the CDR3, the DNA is TGTGCCAGCAGTTACTCCACTCTAAGCGGCGAGGAAGCTTTCTTT.

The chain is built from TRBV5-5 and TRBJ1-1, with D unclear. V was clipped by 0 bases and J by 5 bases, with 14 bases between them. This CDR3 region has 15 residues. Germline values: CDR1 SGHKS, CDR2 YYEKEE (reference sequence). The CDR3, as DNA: TGTGCCAGCAGCTTGGGGCCGGGAGTAGGTACTGAAGCTTTCTTT. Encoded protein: CASSLGPGVGTEAFF. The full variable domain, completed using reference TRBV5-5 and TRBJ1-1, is DAGVTQSPTHLIKTRGQQVTLRCSPISGHKSVSWYQQVLGQGPQFIFQYYEKEERGRGNFPDRFSARQFPNYSSELNVNALLLGDSALYLCASSLGPGVGTEAFFGQGTRLTVV.

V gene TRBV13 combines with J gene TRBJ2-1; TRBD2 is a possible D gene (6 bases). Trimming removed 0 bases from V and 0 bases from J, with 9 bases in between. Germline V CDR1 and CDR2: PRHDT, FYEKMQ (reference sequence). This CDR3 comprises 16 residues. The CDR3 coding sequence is TGTGCCAGCAGCTTAGGCCTCGGGAGCTCCTACAATGAGCAGTTCTTC. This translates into CASSLGLGSSYNEQFF.

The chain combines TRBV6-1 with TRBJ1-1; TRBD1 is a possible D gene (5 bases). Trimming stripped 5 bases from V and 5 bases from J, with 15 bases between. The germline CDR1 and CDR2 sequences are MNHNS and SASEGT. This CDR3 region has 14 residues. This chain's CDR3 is CASSLTRGETEAFF. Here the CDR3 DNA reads TGTGCCAGCAGTTTAACGCGAGGGGAAACTGAAGCTTTCTTT.

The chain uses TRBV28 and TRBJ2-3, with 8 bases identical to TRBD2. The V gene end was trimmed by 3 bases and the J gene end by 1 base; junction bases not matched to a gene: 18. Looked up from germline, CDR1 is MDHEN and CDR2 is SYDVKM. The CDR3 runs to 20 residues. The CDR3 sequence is CASSFRAGPHRREGTDTQYF. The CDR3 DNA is TGTGCCAGCAGTTTTCGTGCGGGACCTCACCGGCGGGAGGGCACAGATACGCAGTATTTT.

CDR3 DNA: TGTGCCAGCAGCTCCCAGACGCGAGGGAATGGCTACACCTTC. This encodes CASSSQTRGNGYTF. This sequence joins TRBV21-1 and TRBJ1-2. TRBV21-1 is designated a pseudogene. The CDR3 runs 14 residues.

CDR3 sequence (DNA): TGTGCCAGCAGTGAGTCCAGGAATTTCTGGTATGGCTACACCTTC. Protein sequence: CASSESRNFWYGYTF. This sequence joins TRBV6-1 and TRBJ1-2; the D is unclear. The germline V gene has CDR1 MNHNS and CDR2 SASEGT. The CDR3 spans 15 residues. V dropped 3 bases and J dropped 5 bases, with 16 bases sitting between them.

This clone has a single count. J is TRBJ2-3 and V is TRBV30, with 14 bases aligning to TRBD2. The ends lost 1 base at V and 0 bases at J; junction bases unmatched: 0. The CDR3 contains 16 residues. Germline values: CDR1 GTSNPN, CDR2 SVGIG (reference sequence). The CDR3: CAWSGTSGRSTDTQYF. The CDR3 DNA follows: TGTGCCTGGAGTGGGACTAGCGGGAGGAGCACAGATACGCAGTATTTT.

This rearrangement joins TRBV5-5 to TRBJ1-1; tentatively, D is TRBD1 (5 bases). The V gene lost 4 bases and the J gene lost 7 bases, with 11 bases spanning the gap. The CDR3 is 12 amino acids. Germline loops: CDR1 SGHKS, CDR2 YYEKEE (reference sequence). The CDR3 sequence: CASSRGEGEAFF. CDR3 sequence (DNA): TGTGCCAGCAGCAGGGGTGAGGGTGAAGCTTTCTTT.

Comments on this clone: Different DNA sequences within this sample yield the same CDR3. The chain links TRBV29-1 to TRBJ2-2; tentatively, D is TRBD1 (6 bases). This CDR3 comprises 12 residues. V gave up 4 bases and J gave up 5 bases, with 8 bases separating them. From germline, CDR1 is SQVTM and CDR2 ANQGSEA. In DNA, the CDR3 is TGCAGCGTTGTAGGGGGAACCGGGGAGCTGTTTTTT. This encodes CSVVGGTGELFF.

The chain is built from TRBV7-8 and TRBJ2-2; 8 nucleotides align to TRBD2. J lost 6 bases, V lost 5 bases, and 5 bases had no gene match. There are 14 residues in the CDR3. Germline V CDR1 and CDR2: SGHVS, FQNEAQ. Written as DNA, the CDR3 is TGTGCCAGCAGCCGGACTAGCAATCCCGGGGAGCTGTTTTTT. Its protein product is CASSRTSNPGELFF.

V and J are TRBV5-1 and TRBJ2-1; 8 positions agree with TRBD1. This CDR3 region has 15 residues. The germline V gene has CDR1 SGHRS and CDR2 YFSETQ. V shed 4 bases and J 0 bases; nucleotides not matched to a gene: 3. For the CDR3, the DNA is TGCGCCAGCAGCCTTGACAGGGGCTCCTACAATGAGCAGTTCTTC. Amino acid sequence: CASSLDRGSYNEQFF. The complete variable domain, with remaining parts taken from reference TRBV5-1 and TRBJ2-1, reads KAGVTQTPRYLIKTRGQQVTLSCSPISGHRSVSWYQQTPGQGLQFLFEYFSETQRNKGNFPGRFSGRQFSNSRSEMNVSTLELGDSALYLCASSLDRGSYNEQFFGPGTRLTVL.

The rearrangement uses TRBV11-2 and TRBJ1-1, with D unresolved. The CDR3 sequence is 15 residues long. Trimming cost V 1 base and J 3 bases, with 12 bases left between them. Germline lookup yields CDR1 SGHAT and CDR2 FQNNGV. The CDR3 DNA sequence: TGTGCCAGCAGCTTAGGTTCGGGTATCCACACTGAAGCTTTCTTT. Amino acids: CASSLGSGIHTEAFF. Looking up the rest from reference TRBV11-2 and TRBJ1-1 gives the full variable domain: EAGVAQSPRYKIIEKRQSVAFWCNPISGHATLYWYQQILGQGPKLLIQFQNNGVVDDSQLPKDRFSAERLKGVDSTLKIQPAKLEDSAVYLCASSLGSGIHTEAFFGQGTRLTVV.